Shown below are 9 T cell receptor beta chains from a single sample sequenced in a study of cytomegalovirus exposure and HLA in healthy donors. PCR used 60 Vbeta primers and 13 Jbeta primers. TCRdb's table, derived via immunoSEQ multiplex PCR, lists solely in-frame clones and lacks some. The sample has some 140,000 clones, about 74% seen once. Material: PBMCs. Every receptor here comes from a young man in good health and CMV-seronegative.

The rearrangement joins TRBV6-1 to TRBJ2-5; 7 bases align to TRBD2. V gave up 6 bases and J gave up 4 bases; unmatched junction bases: 5. CDR1 and CDR2 (germline): MNHNS, SASEGT. This CDR3 contains 13 residues. Here the CDR3 DNA reads TGTGCCAGCAGAACAGCGGGAACAGAGACCCAGTACTTC. Protein: CASRTAGTETQYF.

DNA of the CDR3: TGTGCCAGCAGCCTGGGACAGGGGACGGCCTACGAGCAGTACTTC. Amino acid sequence: CASSLGQGTAYEQYF. The rearrangement joins TRBV11-3 to TRBJ2-7, with TRBD1 identical over 10 bases. V shed 5 bases and J 2 bases; nucleotides not matched to a gene: 6. CDR3 size: 15 residues. Germline values: CDR1 SGHNT, CDR2 YENEEA.

The rearrangement uses TRBV18 and TRBJ1-4, with 7 positions matching TRBD1. Germline V lookup: CDR1 KGHSH, CDR2 LQKENI. The CDR3 spans 17 residues. V gave up 5 bases and J gave up 0 bases; unmatched junction bases: 9. For the CDR3, the DNA is TGTGCCAGCTCATTCGGGGACAGATCTGCAACTAATGAAAAACTGTTTTTT. This translates into CASSFGDRSATNEKLFF.

J is TRBJ2-1 and V is TRBV29-1; possibly TRBD2 for D (5 bases). The CDR3 loop spans 14 amino acids. In germline, CDR1 is SQVTM, CDR2 ANQGSEA. Between the trimmed V and J ends, which lost 0 bases and 6 bases, there was a span of 12 bases. The CDR3 is CSVEDRGRLNEQFF. The DNA for the CDR3 is TGCAGCGTTGAAGATAGAGGGCGGCTCAATGAGCAGTTCTTC.

The V gene is TRBV6-5, the J gene TRBJ2-1; 11 nucleotides agree with TRBD2. J lost 4 bases, V lost 5 bases, and 4 bases had no gene match. The CDR3 has 15 amino acids. CDR1 is MNHEY, CDR2 SVGAGI, per germline. The CDR3 region has the DNA TGTGCCAGCAGTCAAACTAGCGGGAGATACAATGAGCAGTTCTTC. Translated: CASSQTSGRYNEQFF.

The V gene is TRBV11-1, the J gene TRBJ2-3; 12 nucleotides align to TRBD2. The CDR3 extends over 17 amino acids. Unmatched junction bases numbered 7, after V lost 4 bases and J lost 2 bases. Germline values: CDR1 SGHAT, CDR2 FQDESV (reference sequence). The chain's CDR3 is CASSSRGLAGNTDTQYF. CDR3 in DNA: TGTGCCAGCAGCTCCCGGGGACTAGCGGGCAACACAGATACGCAGTATTTT.

This clone was recorded a few times. The V and J genes are TRBV30 and TRBJ2-7, with D uncertain. CDR1 and CDR2 (germline): GTSNPN, SVGIG (reference sequence). This CDR3 region has 13 residues. V lost 4 bases and J lost 0, with 10 bases in between. The CDR3 reads CAWNSVPSYEQYF. The CDR3 DNA sequence: TGTGCCTGGAATTCGGTTCCCTCCTACGAGCAGTACTTC.

This chain uses TRBV27 with TRBJ2-1, with D unclear. Per the germline V gene, CDR1 is MNHEY and CDR2 is SMNVEV (reference sequence). This CDR3 has 12 amino acids. Trimming cost V 6 bases and J 4 bases, with 7 bases left between them. The CDR3 loop is CASSPDYNEQFF. The CDR3 nucleotides read TGTGCCAGCAGCCCAGATTACAATGAGCAGTTCTTC.

J is TRBJ1-1 and V is TRBV4-1; D is ambiguous. This CDR3 comprises 16 residues. Germline V gene lookup returns CDR1 MGHRA and CDR2 YSYEKL. Trimming left V 0 bases short and J 0 bases short, with 11 bases between. This chain's CDR3 is CASSQDSNLMNTEAFF. The CDR3 bases are TGCGCCAGCAGCCAAGATAGCAATCTAATGAACACTGAAGCTTTCTTT.